The T cell receptor (beta chain) under discussion was sequenced for a study of blood T cell repertoires in COVID-19. For the study at large: Acute and convalescent COVID-19 samples came from the United States, Italy and Spain. T cells, B-cell-depleted T cells, or PBMCs supplied cDNA or gDNA.

Assay used: immunoSEQ multiplex PCR; TCRdb lists only in-frame clones, some missing. The sample has under 250,000 clones, around 90% seen once; the top ten hold roughly 3%. The germline V gene has CDR1 ENHRY and CDR2 SYGVKD. The CDR3 has 15 amino acids. After removal of 5 bases from V and 4 bases from J, the junction contained 8 bases not matched to a gene. The chain carries TRBV10-3 and TRBJ2-1; 7 nucleotides line up with TRBD1. The sequenced material came from peripheral blood. The source is a man aged 18 to 29 with active or convalescent COVID-19. CDR3 residues: CAISRTGVGYNEQFF. The CDR3 DNA reads TGTGCCATCAGTCGTACAGGGGTTGGGTACAATGAGCAGTTCTTC.